Reported below is one T cell receptor (beta chain). The data are from a study of T cells in Graves' hyperthyroidism and ophthalmopathy. RNA transcripts were the template for amplifying TCR beta CDR3 regions. When the TCR CDR3 underwent first-round RT-PCR, the HTBI primer set was used. TCRdb re-called the multiplex PCR reads with MiXCR, one entry per CDR3 protein. The sample has some 560,000 distinct CDR3 sequences, around 15% seen once. The germline gives CDR1 PRHDT, CDR2 FYEKMQ (reference sequence). V was cut by 5 bases and J by 3 bases, with 13 bases left in between. The CDR3 loop spans 15 amino acids.

The sequence came from a middle-aged woman with Graves' hyperthyroidism. The rearrangement uses TRBV13 and TRBJ1-4; TRBD1 might be the D (5 bases). Sequenced: blood. CDR3 sequence reads: CASSPRGGSNEKLFF. The CDR3 region has the DNA TGTGCCAGCAGCCCCCGCGGGGGATCTAATGAAAAACTGTTTTTT.